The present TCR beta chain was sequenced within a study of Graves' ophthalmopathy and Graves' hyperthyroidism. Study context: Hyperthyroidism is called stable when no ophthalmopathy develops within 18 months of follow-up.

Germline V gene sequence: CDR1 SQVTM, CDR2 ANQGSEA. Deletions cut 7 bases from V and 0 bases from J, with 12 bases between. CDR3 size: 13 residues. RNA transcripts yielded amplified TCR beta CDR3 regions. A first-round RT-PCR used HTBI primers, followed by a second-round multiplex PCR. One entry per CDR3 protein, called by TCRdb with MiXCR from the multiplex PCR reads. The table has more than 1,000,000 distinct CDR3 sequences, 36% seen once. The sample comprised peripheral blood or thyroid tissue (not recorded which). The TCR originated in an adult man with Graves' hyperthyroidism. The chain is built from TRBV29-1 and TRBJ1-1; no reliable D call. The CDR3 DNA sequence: TGCAGCGGTGGGCGGGGTATGAACACTGAAGCTTTCTTT. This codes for CSGGRGMNTEAFF.